The 11 T cell receptor beta chains below come from one sample, sequenced in a study of post-analysis software for immune sequencing data. Antigen specificity for these receptors is unknown. Study results and limitations: The study found TRBV5-6, TRBV5-1 and TRBV20-1 among five or six TRBV segments more frequent in patients than controls.

Each TCR beta cDNA library carried unique molecular identifiers. TCRdb reanalysed the PCR reads using MiXCR and keeps one entry per CDR3 protein. This repertoire shows under 650,000 distinct CDR3 sequences, roughly 47% found once; its top ten account for around 1.7%. The sample consisted of blood. Receptor source: a girl under 18 with multiple sclerosis.

V is TRBV10-3 and J is TRBJ1-6; D is unresolved. CDR1 is ENHRY, CDR2 SYGVKD, per germline. V was clipped by 3 bases and J by 5 bases, with 5 bases between them. The CDR3 sequence is 13 residues long. The CDR3 coding sequence is TGTGCCATCAGTGAAAACGATAATTCACCCCTCCACTTT. This codes for CAISENDNSPLHF.

This sequence joins TRBV24-1 and TRBJ2-1; TRBD2 agrees at 9 bases. Unmatched junction bases numbered 6, after V lost 9 bases and J lost 7 bases. CDR1 is KGHDR and CDR2 is SFDVKD in the germline V gene. This CDR3 has 13 residues. CDR3 loop: CATRDSGRNEQFF. CDR3 in DNA: TGTGCCACCCGGGATAGCGGGAGAAATGAGCAGTTCTTC.

V and J are TRBV12-3 or TRBV12-4 and TRBJ2-5, with 10 bases that match TRBD1. This CDR3 contains 14 residues. Trimming cost V 4 bases and J 5 bases; bases outside gene matches: 4. CDR3 sequence (DNA): TGTGCCAGCAGTTCATGGGACAGGGGCGAGACCCAGTACTTC. Translating gives CASSSWDRGETQYF.

This clonotype was found a few times. The chain links TRBV6-2 or TRBV6-3 to TRBJ2-5, with a weak D call TRBD2 (6 bases). CDR1 and CDR2 from the germline V gene are MNHEY and SVGEGT. The CDR3 sequence is 13 residues long. V lost 7 bases and J lost 0, with 9 bases in between. The CDR3: CASTRDYQETQYF. The CDR3 DNA reads TGTGCCAGCACTCGGGACTACCAAGAGACCCAGTACTTC.

As DNA, the CDR3 is TGTGCCAGCAGTTTGACAGGGGGAAACAATCAGCCCCAGCATTTT. Translating gives CASSLTGGNNQPQHF. The chain uses TRBV12-3 or TRBV12-4 and TRBJ1-5; 9 bases match TRBD1. Unmatched junction bases numbered 3, after V lost 3 bases and J lost 3 bases. The CDR3 covers 15 residues.

V gene TRBV6-5 combines with J gene TRBJ2-7; D is possibly TRBD2 (5 bases). The V end lost 0 bases, the J end lost 2 bases, and 11 bases lay between the germline ends. The CDR3 has 15 amino acids. Germline values: CDR1 MNHEY, CDR2 SVGAGI. The CDR3, as DNA: TGTGCCAGCAGTTACTCGGAGGCAGACCCCTACGAGCAGTACTTC. It yields the protein CASSYSEADPYEQYF.

In this sample, this clonotype turned up a few times. The chain joins TRBV27 to TRBJ2-5; D tentatively reads TRBD1 or TRBD2 (5 bases each). V gave up 6 bases and J gave up 3 bases, with 14 bases separating them. CDR1 is MNHEY, CDR2 SMNVEV, per germline (reference sequence). This CDR3 has 14 residues. This chain's CDR3 is CASRMRGREETQYF. In DNA, the CDR3 is TGTGCCAGCAGAATGAGGGGCAGGGAAGAGACCCAGTACTTC.

The gene calls are TRBV20-1 and TRBJ1-6, with 10 bases lining up with TRBD1. The CDR3 is 15 amino acids. V shed 6 bases and J 5 bases; nucleotides not matched to a gene: 7. In germline, CDR1 is DFQATT, CDR2 SNEGSKA (reference sequence). The CDR3: CSASGGTGDNSPLHF. The DNA for the CDR3 is TGCAGTGCCTCCGGGGGGACAGGGGATAATTCACCCCTCCACTTT.

This clonotype has more than one count but fewer than ten. For the CDR3, the DNA is TGCGCCAGCAGCCAAGAACAGCGGGAGGCCGATGAGCAGTTCTTC. The encoded protein is CASSQEQREADEQFF. The J gene is TRBJ2-1, the V gene TRBV4-1; 9 bases fit TRBD2. Per the germline V gene, CDR1 is MGHRA and CDR2 is YSYEKL. Germline trimming cut 0 bases from V and 8 bases from J; bases unmatched to any gene: 5. This CDR3 spans 15 amino acids.

This clonotype was recorded only once. The chain combines TRBV7-9 with TRBJ2-7, with D unclear. CDR3 length equals 11 residues. Germline CDR1 reads SEHNR; CDR2 reads FQNEAQ (reference sequence). V was cut by 10 bases and J by 5 bases, with 12 bases left in between. DNA for the CDR3: TGTGCCATTCTCCTGGGCGACGAGCAGTACTTC. This encodes CAILLGDEQYF.

The chain uses TRBV5-1 and TRBJ1-1, with D uncertain. The CDR3 is 14 residues long. Germline V CDR1 and CDR2: SGHRS, YFSETQ. V was clipped by 2 bases and J by 5 bases, with 13 bases between them. The CDR3 loop reads CASSLGGSGTEAFF. CDR3 bases: TGCGCCAGCAGCTTAGGAGGGAGTGGGACTGAAGCTTTCTTT.